The T cell receptor beta chain described here comes from a study of blood T cell repertoires in COVID-19. Study summary: Acute and convalescent COVID-19 samples came from the United States, Italy and Spain.

Germline V CDR1 and CDR2: LGHNA, YSLEER. This CDR3 comprises 17 residues. The V and J ends lost 0 bases and 4 bases, in that order; junction bases with no gene match: 11. This study enrolled people aged about 18 to 100 from around 25 US geographic areas. Allocation to cohorts depended on clinical history reported by the participants. Original data processing: Amplification of reference gene primers provided the estimated nucleated cell counts. Data came from immunoSEQ multiplex PCR; TCRdb stores just in-frame clones and leaves some out. That table supplies the V and J calls and clone size; D and trimming were determined from the DNA. The repertoire consists of 130,000 to 150,000 clones, with less than 90% occurring once and the leading ten covering 4.5% to 5.5%.

The receptor's source is a man in his forties with acute COVID-19. The chain recombines TRBV4-3 with TRBJ1-2, with 7 bases fitting TRBD1. The specimen sequenced was PBMCs or T cells enriched from blood (not recorded which). This CDR3 is CASSQDLPGQKSYGYTF. For the CDR3, the DNA is TGCGCCAGCAGCCAAGATTTACCGGGACAGAAATCCTATGGCTACACCTTC.